Shown below are 10 T cell receptor beta chains from a single sample sequenced in a study of shared clonotypes between healthy human individuals. The assay was immunoSEQ multiplex PCR, and TCRdb's table has in-frame clones only and misses some. The sample lists 600,000 or so clones; roughly 98% were seen once. Cells designated naive CD8 were CD45RO-negative and were positively selected for CCR7, with terminally differentiated effector memory CD45RA+ cells excluded. Sequenced sample: naive CD8+ T cells sorted from blood. These receptors were obtained from a man aged 25-40 years in good health.

The V gene is TRBV7-6, the J gene TRBJ2-7; TRBD2 might be the D (6 bases). Trimming shortened V by 0 bases and J by 0 bases, and 9 bases separated the two germline ends. The CDR3 spans 15 residues. Germline CDR1 SGHVS, CDR2 FNYEAQ. In DNA, the CDR3 is TGTGCCAGCAGCTTAGCTCCCGGGGGCTCCTACGAGCAGTACTTC. This translates into CASSLAPGGSYEQYF.

The gene calls are TRBV27 and TRBJ1-1, with D uncertain. The CDR3 consists of 14 residues. The germline gives CDR1 MNHEY, CDR2 SMNVEV (reference sequence). Deletions cut 6 bases from V and 1 base from J, with 12 bases between. The DNA of the CDR3 is TGTGCCAGCAGCCTTTCCAGCGGGAACACTGAAGCTTTCTTT. This sequence encodes CASSLSSGNTEAFF.

This chain connects TRBV13 to TRBJ2-6; D unresolved. V dropped 1 base and J dropped 0 bases, with 16 bases sitting between them. Germline CDR1 and CDR2: PRHDT and FYEKMQ (reference sequence). The CDR3 contains 19 residues. In nucleotides, the CDR3 is TGTGCCAGCAGCTTAGAAGGCCAGATACAGAGCTCTGGGGCCAACGTCCTGACTTTC. Its translation is CASSLEGQIQSSGANVLTF.

CDR3 protein: CASSLGGTQRETQYF. The CDR3 DNA is TGTGCCAGCAGCCTGGGCGGGACCCAGCGGGAGACCCAGTACTTC. V is TRBV7-9 and J is TRBJ2-5, with a possible D match to TRBD2 (6 bases). Per the germline V gene, CDR1 is SEHNR and CDR2 is FQNEAQ (reference sequence). The CDR3 runs to 15 residues. V dropped 5 bases and J dropped 5 bases, with 18 bases sitting between them.

The J gene is TRBJ2-5, the V gene TRBV5-4; the D gene could be TRBD1 or TRBD2 (5 bases each). Trimming pared 2 bases from V and 4 bases from J, leaving 15 bases between. This CDR3 contains 15 residues. The V gene's germline CDR1 is SGHNT and CDR2 YYREEE (reference sequence). CDR3: CASSFLIRGVETQYF. In DNA form, the CDR3 reads TGTGCCAGCAGCTTTTTGATTAGAGGGGTAGAGACCCAGTACTTC.

The chain joins TRBV7-9 to TRBJ2-2; D is unresolved. The V gene lost 5 bases and the J gene lost 4 bases, with 8 bases spanning the gap. Germline V gene data show CDR1 as SEHNR and CDR2 as FQNEAQ (reference sequence). The CDR3 loop spans 13 amino acids. The CDR3 DNA reads as TGTGCCAGCAGCCCGCTGAGCACCGGGGAGCTGTTTTTT. Its protein product is CASSPLSTGELFF.

In this sample, this clone turned up once. The V and J genes are TRBV6-6 and TRBJ1-5; D remains unclear. Trimming removed 0 bases from V and 0 bases from J, with 6 bases in between. Germline-derived CDR1 and CDR2 are MNHNY and SVGAGI (reference sequence). CDR3 length: 15 residues. CDR3: CASSYSQPSNQPQHF. As DNA, the CDR3 is TGTGCCAGCAGTTACTCTCAGCCTAGCAATCAGCCCCAGCATTTT.

The CDR3, as DNA: TGTGCCAGCAGCTACCCCAGGATGGGAGGCTCCTACGAGCAGTACTTC. This encodes CASSYPRMGGSYEQYF. The chain combines TRBV5-6 with TRBJ2-7, with D perhaps TRBD2 (6 bases). This CDR3 comprises 16 residues. Germline CDR1 is SGHDT and CDR2 is YYEEEE. V gave up 3 bases and J gave up 0 bases, with 16 bases separating them.

The chain has TRBV11-2 and TRBJ2-3; 9 bases map to TRBD1. CDR3 length equals 15 residues. Looked up from germline, CDR1 is SGHAT and CDR2 is FQNNGV. The ends lost 4 bases at V and 0 bases at J; junction bases unmatched: 2. In DNA form, the CDR3 reads TGTGCCAGCAGCTACAGGGGGCGGAGCACAGATACGCAGTATTTT. Protein product: CASSYRGRSTDTQYF.

The V call is TRBV27, the J call TRBJ2-7; D is perhaps TRBD2 (5 bases). V was trimmed by 0 bases and J by 5 bases, leaving 11 bases between them. This CDR3 region has 14 residues. Germline V gives CDR1 MNHEY, CDR2 SMNVEV (reference sequence). The CDR3 region has the DNA TGTGCCAGCAGTTTATCGTTAACCGGGAACGAGCAGTACTTC. This codes for CASSLSLTGNEQYF.